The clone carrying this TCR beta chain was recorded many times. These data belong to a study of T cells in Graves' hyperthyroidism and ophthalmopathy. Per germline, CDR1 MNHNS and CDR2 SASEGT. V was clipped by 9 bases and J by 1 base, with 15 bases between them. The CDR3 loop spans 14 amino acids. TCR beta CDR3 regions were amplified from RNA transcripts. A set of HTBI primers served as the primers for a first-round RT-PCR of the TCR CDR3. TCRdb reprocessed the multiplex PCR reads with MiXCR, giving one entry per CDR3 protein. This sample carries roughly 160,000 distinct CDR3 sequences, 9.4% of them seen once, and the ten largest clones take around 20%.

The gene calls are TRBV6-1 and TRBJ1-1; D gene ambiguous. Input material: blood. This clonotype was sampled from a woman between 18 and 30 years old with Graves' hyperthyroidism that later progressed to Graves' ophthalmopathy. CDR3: CASKFGDPNTEAFF. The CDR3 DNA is TGTGCCAGTAAGTTTGGAGATCCGAACACTGAAGCTTTCTTT.